This T cell receptor beta chain appears in the sequencing data of a study of blood T cell repertoires in COVID-19. Profiling relied on immunoSEQ multiplex PCR, and the TCRdb table lists in-frame clones only, not all of them. The repertoire consists of nearly 200,000 clones, with 88% occurring once and the leading ten covering 5% to 7.5%. Trimming shortened V by 6 bases and J by 5 bases, and 8 bases separated the two germline ends. The germline CDR1 and CDR2 sequences are MRHNA and SNTAGT. The CDR3 has 13 amino acids. The TCR originated in a woman aged 40 to 50 who had recovered from COVID-19. The specimen sequenced was peripheral blood. V is TRBV6-4 and J is TRBJ1-6; D call uncertain. The CDR3 protein is CASRERHNSPLHF. The DNA for the CDR3 is TGTGCCAGCAGGGAGAGGCATAATTCACCCCTCCACTTT.